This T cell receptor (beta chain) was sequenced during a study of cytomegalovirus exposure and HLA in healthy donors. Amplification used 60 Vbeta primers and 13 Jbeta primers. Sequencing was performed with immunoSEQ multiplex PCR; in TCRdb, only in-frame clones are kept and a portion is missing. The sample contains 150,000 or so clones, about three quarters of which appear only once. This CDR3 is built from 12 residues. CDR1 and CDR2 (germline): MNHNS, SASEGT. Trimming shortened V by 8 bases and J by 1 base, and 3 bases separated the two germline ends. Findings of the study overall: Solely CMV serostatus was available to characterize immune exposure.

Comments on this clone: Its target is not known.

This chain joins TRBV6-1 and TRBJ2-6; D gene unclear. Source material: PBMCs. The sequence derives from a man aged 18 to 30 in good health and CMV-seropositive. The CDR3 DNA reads TGTGCCAGCTATTCTGGGGCCAACGTCCTGACTTTC. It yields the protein CASYSGANVLTF.